Presented here are 6 T cell receptor beta chains from one specimen sequenced in a study of beta chain features in type 1 diabetes. General study results and limits: A moderate, significant TCRB CDR3 shortening appeared in type 1 diabetes across four CD4+ subsets.

No antigen is known for these receptors. Since all of the isolated RNA was reverse transcribed, expressed TCRB transcripts were what got sequenced. Clones were sequenced by immunoSEQ multiplex PCR, and TCRdb holds only the in-frame ones, with some missing. The sample yields approximately 170,000 clones, approximately 8.1% seen once. Sequenced material: central memory CD4+ T cells from blood. The source is a man between 18 and 29 years old with type 1 diabetes.

In its sample, this clone was seen a few times. The chain carries TRBV5-1 and TRBJ2-1; 7 nucleotides line up with TRBD1. In germline, CDR1 is SGHRS, CDR2 YFSETQ. The V gene end was trimmed by 3 bases and the J gene end by 8 bases; junction bases not matched to a gene: 11. The length of the CDR3 is 15 residues. This CDR3 reads CASSYVNDRADEQFF. The CDR3 region has the DNA TGCGCCAGCAGCTACGTAAATGACAGGGCGGATGAGCAGTTCTTC.

The rearrangement uses TRBV7-9 and TRBJ2-1; 7 positions agree with TRBD1. The V gene end was trimmed by 6 bases and the J gene end by 0 bases; junction bases not matched to a gene: 8. The CDR3 covers 16 residues. Germline loops: CDR1 SEHNR, CDR2 FQNEAQ (reference sequence). The CDR3 spells CASRGGIEGSYNEQFF. The CDR3 DNA reads TGTGCCAGCAGAGGGGGCATTGAAGGCTCCTACAATGAGCAGTTCTTC.

The V call is TRBV2, the J call TRBJ1-5, with D maybe TRBD1 (5 bases). V was shortened by 3 bases and J by 5 bases, with 17 bases between the two germline ends. This CDR3 comprises 16 residues. Germline V gene lookup returns CDR1 SNHLY and CDR2 FYNNEI. DNA of the CDR3: TGTGCCAGCAGTGAGTCTGGGGCAGGATGGGATCAGCCCCAGCATTTT. Amino acids: CASSESGAGWDQPQHF. Drawing the rest from reference TRBV2 and TRBJ1-5, the complete variable domain is EPEVTQTPSHQVTQMGQEVILRCVPISNHLYFYWYRQILGQKVEFLVSFYNNEISEKSEIFDDQFSVERPDGSNFTLKIRSTKLEDSAMYFCASSESGAGWDQPQHFGDGTRLSIL.

The table lists this clone with a few counts. The chain carries TRBV21-1 and TRBJ1-2; TRBD1 is the table's D call and was not checked against the DNA. TRBV21-1 is listed as a pseudogene. This CDR3 comprises 14 residues. CDR3 bases: TGTGCCAGCAGCATTGGACAGGGAGCCTATGGCTACACCTTC. It yields the protein CASSIGQGAYGYTF.

This chain joins TRBV14 and TRBJ1-2; TRBD1 agrees at 9 bases. This CDR3 spans 12 amino acids. The germline V gene has CDR1 SGHDN and CDR2 FVKESK. The CDR3 sequence: CGGQGGAGGYTF. The DNA of the CDR3 is TGTGGGGGACAGGGCGGGGCAGGTGGCTACACCTTC.

The J gene is TRBJ1-2, the V gene TRBV7-2; D is unclear. V lost 5 bases and J lost 7, with 23 bases in between. The CDR3 has 16 amino acids. The V gene's germline CDR1 is SGHTA and CDR2 FQGNSA. CDR3 DNA: TGTGCCAGCAGCCCTGGAAGGGAGATATCGCCTCCTGGCTACACCTTC. Protein product: CASSPGREISPPGYTF. Looking up the rest from reference TRBV7-2 and TRBJ1-2 gives the full variable domain: GAGVSQSPSNKVTEKGKDVELRCDPISGHTALYWYRQSLGQGLEFLIYFQGNSAPDKSGLPSDRFSAERTGGSVSTLTIQRTQQEDSAVYLCASSPGREISPPGYTFGSGTRLTVV.